This T cell receptor beta chain was sequenced for a study of blood T cell repertoires in COVID-19. Clones were read by immunoSEQ multiplex PCR, and TCRdb kept only the in-frame ones, dropping some. Of roughly 170,000 clones in the sample, just under 90% were seen once. The ends lost 4 bases at V and 8 bases at J; junction bases unmatched: 7. This CDR3 is 14 amino acids long. The germline CDR1 and CDR2 sequences are SGHTA and FQGNSA. This clonotype was obtained from a woman in her seventies with COVID-19, enrolled during active disease. The chain couples TRBV7-2 to TRBJ2-1; 8 bases are a match to TRBD1. The specimen was peripheral blood. The CDR3 DNA follows: TGTGCCAGCAGCTCTACTCAGGGGGCCTATGAGCAGTTCTTC. It is translated as CASSSTQGAYEQFF.